The 5 T cell receptor beta chains given below trace back to one sample, sequenced in a study of T-cell memory formation after mild COVID-19. MiXCR was run by TCRdb on the 5' RACE reads, yielding one entry per CDR3 protein. The sample records under 600,000 distinct CDR3 sequences, less than 25% being singletons. Material: PBMCs or a T cell subset sorted from them (not recorded which). These receptor sequences come from an adult woman who had mild COVID-19 (a few samples of this study predate the infection). Cell type and time point are not known.

This clonotype has only a few counts. The chain recombines TRBV25-1 with TRBJ2-1; 9 nucleotides agree with TRBD2. Losses at the gene ends were 3 bases for V and 6 bases for J; bases not matched to a gene: 12. The CDR3 contains 17 residues. CDR1 is MGHDK, CDR2 SYGVNS, per germline. CDR3 DNA: TGTGCCAGCAGTGATATAGGAGGCGGGGGGGCTTTCAATGAGCAGTTCTTC. This codes for CASSDIGGGGAFNEQFF.

CDR3 sequence reads: CATTPGGPHNEQFF. The CDR3 nucleotides are TGTGCCACCACCCCGGGGGGGCCCCACAATGAGCAGTTCTTC. The chain has TRBV7-3 and TRBJ2-1; TRBD2 agrees at 8 bases. After removal of 10 bases from V and 5 bases from J, the junction contained 10 bases not matched to a gene. There are 14 residues in the CDR3. Germline V lookup: CDR1 SGHTA, CDR2 FQGTGA.

The CDR3, as DNA: TGCAGTGCTAGCCCGACTAGCGGGATAACACGGGATGAGCAGTTCTTC. The encoded protein is CSASPTSGITRDEQFF. The chain combines TRBV20-1 with TRBJ2-1; 11 bases are shared with TRBD2. The trim removed 3 bases at V and 8 bases at J, leaving 12 bases unmatched. This CDR3 region has 16 residues. Germline values: CDR1 DFQATT, CDR2 SNEGSKA (reference sequence).

This clonotype was seen at least ten times. This rearrangement joins TRBV24-1 to TRBJ2-1, with D unresolved. The V gene's germline CDR1 is KGHDR and CDR2 SFDVKD. V lost 9 bases and J lost 1, with 15 bases in between. This CDR3 contains 15 residues. The CDR3 DNA reads as TGTGCCACCCGGCTGGTGTCTGTTTCCTACAATGAGCAGTTCTTC. As protein: CATRLVSVSYNEQFF.

This chain links TRBV29-1 with TRBJ1-1; TRBD1 matches at 8 bases. Trimming took 6 bases from V and 0 from J; bases not matched to a gene: 6. This CDR3 comprises 14 residues. CDR1 and CDR2 from the germline V gene are SQVTM and ANQGSEA. The CDR3 coding sequence is TGCAGCGTGGGGGGGACAGGTATGAACACTGAAGCTTTCTTT. Translation: CSVGGTGMNTEAFF.